This TCR beta chain was captured in a study of Ad26.COV2.S vaccination and SARS-CoV-2 variants. Treatment in this sample: approximately 18 received Ad26.COV2.S at low or high dose, single or two shots; a few received placebo; per-sample allocation not given. On day 63 after the first injection, vaccine and placebo recipients gave samples. Trimming took 0 bases from V and 3 from J; bases not matched to a gene: 14. Germline CDR1 reads SGDLS; CDR2 reads YYNGEE. CDR3 length: 19 amino acids. Sequencing was performed with immunoSEQ multiplex PCR; in TCRdb, only in-frame clones are kept and a portion is missing. Altogether around 450,000 clones are present, approximately 89% being singletons, with the ten largest covering approximately 2.5%.

This sequence joins TRBV9 and TRBJ1-2; TRBD1 matches at 10 bases. The sample in question was peripheral blood, obtained in a trial of Ad26.COV2.S vaccine versus placebo. This TCR was sampled from a person aged 18-60 years who received the Ad26.COV2.S COVID-19 vaccine or a placebo. The CDR3 DNA is TGTGCCAGCAGCGTAGCCCTTGGGACAGGGGTGCGAGGTTACTATGGCTACACCTTC. Protein: CASSVALGTGVRGYYGYTF.